This TCR beta chain was captured by sequencing in a study of blood T cell repertoires in COVID-19. Study in general: The United States, Italy and Spain were the sources of the acute and convalescent COVID-19 samples. Sources were T cells, B-cell-depleted T cells, or PBMCs; the material itself was cDNA or gDNA.

Participants spanned ages 18 to 89 years and resided in some 22 US areas. Trimming removed 0 bases from V and 7 bases from J; junction bases left unmatched: 15. The CDR3 spans 19 residues. Germline lookup yields CDR1 MGHRA and CDR2 YSYEKL. Repertoires were generated with immunoSEQ multiplex PCR, while TCRdb's copy carries only in-frame clones and drops some. The table has a few hundred thousand clones, roughly 85% seen once. The chain has TRBV4-1 and TRBJ2-1, with 10 nucleotides matching TRBD2. This TCR derives from a woman in her 40s with acute COVID-19. What was sequenced was PBMCs or T cells enriched from blood (not recorded which). CDR3 nucleotides: TGCGCCAGCAGCCAAGATCTTGGGTCGGGACTAGCGTCTTTTAATGAGCAGTTCTTC. Translation: CASSQDLGSGLASFNEQFF.